The 25 T cell receptor beta chains given below trace back to one sample, sequenced in a study of T cells in Graves' hyperthyroidism and ophthalmopathy (dated by TCRdb to about 2019). Library method: multiplex PCR. The data were produced on an Illumina HiSeq 2000. Amplification of TCR beta CDR3 regions was carried out from RNA transcripts. A first-round RT-PCR of the TCR CDR3 used the HTBI primer set with the Qiagen OneStep RT-PCR kit. TCRdb reanalyzed the raw reads on its own, using fastp at Q25 for trimming and MiXCR for clone calling, and kept in-frame beta chains. All rows with the same CDR3 protein become a single entry with the most common DNA and genes. This sample is represented by some 760,000 distinct CDR3 sequences; about 15% of them were singletons. Jointly, the top ten make up more than 8.5% of the sample. Material for sequencing was blood. The receptors derive from a woman aged 18-30 years with Graves' hyperthyroidism.

The sample holds many counts of this clonotype. This rearrangement joins TRBV6-1 to TRBJ1-2; 7 positions agree with TRBD1. Germline values: CDR1 MNHNS, CDR2 SASEGT. The CDR3 is 12 residues long. Trimming at V came to 11 bases and at J to 4 bases, leaving 7 bases not matched to a gene. The CDR3 region is CAAEGQSYGYTF. CDR3 nucleotide sequence: TGTGCCGCGGAGGGACAGTCCTATGGCTACACCTTC.

This clonotype was seen a single time. V usage is TRBV20-1 and J usage is TRBJ2-3; D is unresolved. CDR3 length equals 12 residues. Between the trimmed V and J ends, which lost 5 bases and 1 base, there was a span of 7 bases. CDR1 is DFQATT and CDR2 is SNEGSKA in the germline V gene (reference sequence). The CDR3 loop is CSAHRRTDTQYF. The DNA of the CDR3 is TGCAGTGCTCATCGACGCACAGATACGCAGTATTTT.

The chain carries TRBV6-1 and TRBJ2-1; perhaps TRBD1 as D (5 bases). The CDR3 loop spans 14 amino acids. Trimming left V 6 bases short and J 9 bases short, with 18 bases between. Germline CDR1 MNHNS, CDR2 SASEGT. The CDR3 region is CASRYPGRELEQFF. The CDR3 nucleotides are TGTGCCAGCAGATACCCAGGCAGGGAACTTGAGCAGTTCTTC.

At least ten counts were recorded for this clonotype. The chain joins TRBV20-1 to TRBJ1-5; no firm D call. CDR1 DFQATT and CDR2 SNEGSKA come from the germline V gene (reference sequence). The CDR3 consists of 11 residues. V was trimmed by 5 bases and J by 11 bases, leaving 13 bases between them. The CDR3 DNA reads as TGCAGTGCTCGCACCTTAAGGGCCCAGCATTTT. Protein sequence: CSARTLRAQHF.

This clonotype showed up just a few times. The V gene is TRBV12-3 or TRBV12-4, the J gene TRBJ2-3, with D possibly being TRBD2 (6 bases). The CDR3 has 15 amino acids. Trimming pared 7 bases from V and 2 bases from J, leaving 16 bases between. The CDR3 DNA is TGTGCCAGCACTCCCAGTCGGGACTTCACAGATACGCAGTATTTT. Protein sequence: CASTPSRDFTDTQYF.

In this sample, this clonotype turned up a few times. The genes are TRBV20-1 and TRBJ1-2; D not resolved. Per the germline V gene, CDR1 is DFQATT and CDR2 is SNEGSKA (reference sequence). The V end lost 0 bases, the J end lost 4 bases, and 9 bases lay between the germline ends. CDR3 size: 13 residues. The chain's CDR3 is CSARESSTYGYTF. As DNA, the CDR3 is TGCAGTGCTAGAGAAAGTTCGACCTATGGCTACACCTTC.

CDR3 amino acids: CASSTQTGVMAEAFF. The CDR3 DNA sequence: TGTGCCAGCAGCACCCAGACAGGGGTAATGGCTGAAGCTTTCTTT. The chain recombines TRBV7-2 with TRBJ1-1; TRBD1 matches at 8 bases. The germline gives CDR1 SGHTA, CDR2 FQGNSA. V was pared by 5 bases and J by 6 bases, with 11 bases of the junction left unmatched. The CDR3 length is 15 residues.

This clonotype was seen at least ten times. The chain couples TRBV30 to TRBJ1-3; no clear D. CDR3 length: 12 amino acids. Trimming removed 2 bases from V and 4 bases from J, with 6 bases in between. Germline values: CDR1 GTSNPN, CDR2 SVGIG (reference sequence). The CDR3, as DNA: TGTGCCTGGAGTCCCCAGGGAAACACCATATATTTT. Its protein is CAWSPQGNTIYF.

This clonotype was detected many times. The CDR3 loop is CASSWAVQETQYF. CDR3 nucleotide sequence: TGTGCCAGTAGTTGGGCGGTTCAAGAGACCCAGTACTTC. J is TRBJ2-5 and V is TRBV11-2; D remains unclear. Trimming shortened V by 9 bases and J by 2 bases, and 13 bases separated the two germline ends. CDR1 is SGHAT and CDR2 is FQNNGV in the germline V gene. The CDR3 runs to 13 residues.

To note about this clonotype: A much more abundant neighbour one base away suggests this may be a read error. The genes are TRBV7-9 and TRBJ1-5; unclear D gene. Trimming stripped 7 bases from V and 0 bases from J, with 7 bases between. The CDR3 has 13 residues. Per germline, CDR1 SEHNR and CDR2 FQNEAQ (reference sequence). The CDR3 region has the DNA TGTGCCAGCAAAAGTGATAGCAATCAGCCCCAGCATTTT. Its translation is CASKSDSNQPQHF.

This clonotype was seen ten or more times. The DNA for the CDR3 is TGTGCCAGCAGCTCTCCTTCAGGGGTACTGGGAGAGACCCAGTACTTC. Translating it yields CASSSPSGVLGETQYF. The chain recombines TRBV7-2 with TRBJ2-5, with D perhaps matching TRBD1 (6 bases). Per germline, CDR1 SGHTA and CDR2 FQGNSA. This CDR3 comprises 16 residues. Trimming removed 4 bases at V and 4 bases at J, with 19 bases between.

In this sample, this clonotype turned up once. An end of the junction differs from the germline gene, which may be a read error. This sequence joins TRBV14 and TRBJ2-1; the D is unclear. Germline CDR1 SGHDN, CDR2 FVKESK. The CDR3 has 13 amino acids. The chain's CDR3 is CVSSLTLYGEQFF. DNA of the CDR3: TGTGTCAGCAGCCTTACCCTGTACGGGGAGCAGTTCTTC.

About this clonotype: A single base separates this from a much larger clone, so it may be a read error. V usage is TRBV7-9 and J usage is TRBJ1-1, with TRBD1 matching over 9 bases. V was clipped by 6 bases and J by 3 bases; unmatched bases: 5. This CDR3 comprises 14 residues. The germline V gene encodes CDR1 SEHNR and CDR2 FQNEAQ (reference sequence). CDR3 nucleotides: TGTGCCAGCAGGGAACAGGGGGCGGACACTGAAGCTTTCTTT. Translated: CASREQGADTEAFF. Looking up the rest from reference TRBV7-9 and TRBJ1-1 gives the full variable domain: DTGVSQNPRHKITKRGQNVTFRCDPISEHNRLYWYRQTLGQGPEFLTYFQNEAQLEKSRLLSDRFSAERPKGSFSTLEIQRTEQGDSAMYLCASREQGADTEAFFGQGTRLTVV.

This clonotype was counted ten times or more. V gene TRBV5-8 combines with J gene TRBJ1-4; TRBD1 matches at 7 bases. V shed 4 bases and J 7 bases; nucleotides not matched to a gene: 10. Germline V gene lookup returns CDR1 SGHTS and CDR2 YDEGEE. This CDR3 has 15 amino acids. CDR3 sequence reads: CASSIMRGLGEKLFF. The CDR3 DNA sequence: TGTGCCAGCAGCATCATGAGGGGGCTAGGTGAAAAACTGTTTTTT.

The gene calls are TRBV20-1 and TRBJ2-2; D may be TRBD2 (6 bases). Trimming stripped 6 bases from V and 4 bases from J, with 21 bases between. The CDR3 is 16 residues long. The germline V gene has CDR1 DFQATT and CDR2 SNEGSKA (reference sequence). DNA of the CDR3: TGCAGTGCAAAAAAAGGAGGGCGGTCAAGCACCGGGGAGCTGTTTTTT. As protein: CSAKKGGRSSTGELFF.

This clonotype was observed at least ten times. The chain has TRBV6-6 and TRBJ2-5; 9 nucleotides align to TRBD2. The CDR3 is 16 amino acids. Germline CDR1 reads MNHNY; CDR2 reads SVGAGI (reference sequence). With 6 bases clipped from V and 7 bases from J, the junction kept 15 bases outside the gene matches. This CDR3 reads CASSLLISGRPGTQYF. The DNA of the CDR3 is TGTGCCAGCAGCTTACTCATAAGCGGGAGGCCCGGGACCCAGTACTTC.

There are a few counts of this clonotype. At one end the junction does not follow the germline gene, possibly because of a read error. The chain links TRBV20-1 to TRBJ2-5; 9 bases agree with TRBD1. The CDR3 runs to 11 residues. CDR1 is DFQATT, CDR2 SNEGSKA, per germline (reference sequence). As DNA, the CDR3 is TGCAGTGCCTCCGGGACAGGGCTAATGAACTTC. Translation gives CSASGTGLMNF.

This clonotype has a count of ten or more. The genes are TRBV12-3 or TRBV12-4 and TRBJ1-6, with a weak D call TRBD1 (6 bases). V was trimmed by 2 bases and J by 4 bases, leaving 12 bases between them. This CDR3 has 16 amino acids. CDR3 DNA sequence: TGTGCCAGCAGTTTAAGCCAGGGGAATTATAATTCACCCCTCCACTTT. As protein: CASSLSQGNYNSPLHF.

CDR3 loop: CSVELGLTRTGELFF. The CDR3 DNA sequence: TGCAGCGTTGAATTGGGACTAACCCGTACCGGGGAGCTGTTTTTT. V is TRBV29-1 and J is TRBJ2-2; 7 positions agree with TRBD2. Looked up from germline, CDR1 is SQVTM and CDR2 is ANQGSEA. Trimming at V came to 2 bases and at J to 5 bases, leaving 8 bases not matched to a gene. The CDR3 is made up of 15 amino acids.

This clonotype was detected a few times. The CDR3 sequence: CASSVVSGPEQYF. The CDR3 DNA follows: TGTGCCAGCAGCGTAGTATCAGGGCCCGAGCAGTACTTC. J is TRBJ2-7 and V is TRBV9; possibly TRBD1 for D (5 bases). Trimming pared 0 bases from V and 6 bases from J, leaving 10 bases between. Looked up from germline, CDR1 is SGDLS and CDR2 is YYNGEE. The CDR3 runs 13 residues.

The V call is TRBV12-5, the J call TRBJ1-4; TRBD1 agrees at 7 bases. The CDR3 is 16 residues long. Germline lookup yields CDR1 LGHNT and CDR2 FRNRAP. The ends lost 5 bases at V and 0 bases at J; junction bases unmatched: 6. The DNA for the CDR3 is TGTGCTAGTGGTATCTCAGGGGGGGCAACTAATGAAAAACTGTTTTTT. This translates into CASGISGGATNEKLFF.

Many counts were recorded for this clonotype. The J gene is TRBJ2-4, the V gene TRBV3-1, with 11 nucleotides matching TRBD2. CDR1 and CDR2 (germline): LGHDT, YNNKEL (reference sequence). V trimming: 2 bases; J trimming: 0 bases; junction bases outside the gene matches: 6. This CDR3 has 18 residues. As DNA, the CDR3 is TGTGCCAGCAGCCAAATCCTAGCGGGAGGTATAGCCAAAAACATTCAGTACTTC. It translates to CASSQILAGGIAKNIQYF.

The sample holds many counts of this clonotype. This chain uses TRBV28 with TRBJ2-7; D is ambiguous. Deletions cut 0 bases from V and 7 bases from J, with 10 bases between. The germline V gene has CDR1 MDHEN and CDR2 SYDVKM. This CDR3 is 13 amino acids long. This CDR3 is CASSLWASWEQYF. CDR3 bases: TGTGCCAGCAGTTTATGGGCCTCGTGGGAGCAGTACTTC.

In this sample, this clonotype turned up many times. The CDR3 DNA sequence: TGTGCCACCAGTGATCACAGGGGTAGGCAGCCCCAGCATTTT. Encoded protein: CATSDHRGRQPQHF. The V gene is TRBV24-1, the J gene TRBJ1-5, with TRBD1 matching over 7 bases. The ends lost 3 bases at V and 7 bases at J; junction bases unmatched: 5. Germline lookup yields CDR1 KGHDR and CDR2 SFDVKD. The CDR3 is 14 residues long.

This clonotype was recorded many times. The CDR3 bases are TGTGCCAGTAGCGGGAGGGCCTCGAAAGAGACCCAGTACTTC. Protein: CASSGRASKETQYF. V is TRBV28 and J is TRBJ2-5, with 11 nucleotides matching TRBD2. J was trimmed by 3 bases and V by 9 bases; bases with no gene match: 6. The CDR3 loop spans 14 amino acids. The germline V gene encodes CDR1 MDHEN and CDR2 SYDVKM.